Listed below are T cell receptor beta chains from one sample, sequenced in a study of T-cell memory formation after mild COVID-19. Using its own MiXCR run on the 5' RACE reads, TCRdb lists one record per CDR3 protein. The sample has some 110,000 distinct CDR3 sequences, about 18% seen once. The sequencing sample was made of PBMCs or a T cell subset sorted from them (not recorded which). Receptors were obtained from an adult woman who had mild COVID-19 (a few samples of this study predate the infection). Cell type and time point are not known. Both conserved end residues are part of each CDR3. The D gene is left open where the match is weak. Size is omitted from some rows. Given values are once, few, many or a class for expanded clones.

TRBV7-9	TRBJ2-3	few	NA	TGTGCCAGCAGCTTAGGGGACCGTGGGGCCACAGATACGCAGTATTTT	CASSLGDRGATDTQYF
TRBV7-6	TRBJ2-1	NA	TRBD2	TGTGCCAGCAGCTTGGGACTAGCGGTCGGCAATGAGCAGTTCTTC	CASSLGLAVGNEQFF
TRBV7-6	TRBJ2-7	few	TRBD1	TGTGCCAGCAGCGCCGGGACAGCAGACTACGAGCAGTACTTC	CASSAGTADYEQYF
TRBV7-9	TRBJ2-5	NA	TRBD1	TGTGCCAGCAGCCCACCCCCGGGACAGGGTGACATGGGAGAGACCCAGTACTTC	CASSPPPGQGDMGETQYF
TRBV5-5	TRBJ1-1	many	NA	TGTGCCAGCAGCAGGACAGTAGGGACTGAAGCTTTCTTT	CASSRTVGTEAFF
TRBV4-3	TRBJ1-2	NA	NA	TGCGCCAGCAGCCAGACCGACAGGACAAACTATGGCTACACCTTC	CASSQTDRTNYGYTF
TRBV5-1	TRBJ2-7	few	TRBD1	TGCGCCAGCAGCCCCGGACAGGGATCTGACGAGCAGTACTTC	CASSPGQGSDEQYF
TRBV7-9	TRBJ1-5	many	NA	TGTGCCAGCAGCTCCGGACGGGATAGCAATCAGCCCCAGCATTTT	CASSSGRDSNQPQHF
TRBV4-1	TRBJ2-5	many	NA	TGCGCCAGCAGCCAGCTGAGCGGGCTTGATAAAGAGACCCAGTACTTC	CASSQLSGLDKETQYF
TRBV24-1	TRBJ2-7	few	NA	TGTGCCACCAGTGATTCTGGATTCGAGCAGTACTTC	CATSDSGFEQYF
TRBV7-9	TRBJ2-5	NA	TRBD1	TGTGCCAGCAGGGCCGACAGGGTCTGGGAGACCCAGTACTTC	CASRADRVWETQYF
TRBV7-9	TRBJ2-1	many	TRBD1	TGTGCCAGCACCCTCGTGACAGGGATCGATGAGCAGTTCTTC	CASTLVTGIDEQFF
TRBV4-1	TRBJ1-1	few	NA	TGCGCCAGCAGCCAAGATTTAAGGACCGACGTCGCTTTCTTT	CASSQDLRTDVAFF
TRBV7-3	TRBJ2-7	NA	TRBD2	TGTGCCAGCAGCTTAGGCGGACTAGCGGGAGGATACGAGCAGTACTTC	CASSLGGLAGGYEQYF
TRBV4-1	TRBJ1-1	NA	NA	TGCGCCAGCAGCCAAGATATCTCCAGCATGAACACTGAAGCTTTCTTT	CASSQDISSMNTEAFF
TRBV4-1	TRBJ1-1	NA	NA	TGCGCCAGCAGCCAAGGTGGTGTGAACACTGAAGCTTTCTTT	CASSQGGVNTEAFF
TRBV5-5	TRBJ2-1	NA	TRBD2	TGTGCCAGCAGCTTGGCGCCCGGAGCGGGAGAGTGGGGTAGTGAGCAGTTCTTC	CASSLAPGAGEWGSEQFF
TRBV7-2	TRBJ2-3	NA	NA	TGTGCCAGCAGCTTAGTACCCCGTCGGCGGAGTGGAGACGATACGCAGTATTTT	CASSLVPRRRSGDDTQYF
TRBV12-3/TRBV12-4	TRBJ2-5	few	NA	TGTGCCAGCAGTTATACGGGACTCTATGCGCAAGAGACCCAGTACTTC	CASSYTGLYAQETQYF
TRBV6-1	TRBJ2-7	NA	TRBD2	TGTGCCAGCAGTGACGGGGGGATCAACGAGCAGTACTTC	CASSDGGINEQYF
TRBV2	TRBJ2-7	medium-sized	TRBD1	TGTGCCAGCAGACAGGGGGACAACGAGCAGTACTTC	CASRQGDNEQYF
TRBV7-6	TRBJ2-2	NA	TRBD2	TGTGCCAGCAGCTTAGCCCTCCTGGGGGCGGGAGGGCCGGGCACCGGGGAGCTGTTTTTT	CASSLALLGAGGPGTGELFF
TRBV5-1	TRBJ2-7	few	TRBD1	TGCGCCAGCAGCTCAACCGGGACAGGGGATGTCGAGCAGTACTTC	CASSSTGTGDVEQYF
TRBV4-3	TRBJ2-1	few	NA	TGCGCCAGCAGCCAAAATGAGGAGAATGAGCAGTTCTTC	CASSQNEENEQFF
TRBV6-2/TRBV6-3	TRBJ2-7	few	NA	TGTGCCAGCAGTTACTCCGCGGGACCGGGAAGCTACGAGCAGTACTTC	CASSYSAGPGSYEQYF
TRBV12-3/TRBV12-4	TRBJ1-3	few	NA	TGTGCCAGCAGTTACGGGATCTCTGGAAACACCATATATTTT	CASSYGISGNTIYF
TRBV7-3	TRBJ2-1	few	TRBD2	TGTGCCAGCAGCCCTTTAGCGGGAGCAAGGGAGCAGTTCTTC	CASSPLAGAREQFF
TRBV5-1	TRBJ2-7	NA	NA	TGCGCCAGCAGTCTCACTGAGAACTACGAGCAGTACTTC	CASSLTENYEQYF
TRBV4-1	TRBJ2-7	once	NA	TGCGCCAGCAGCCACCTCATAGGGCTGGGGTACGAGCAGTACTTC	CASSHLIGLGYEQYF
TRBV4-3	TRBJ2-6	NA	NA	TGCGCCAGCAGCCAAGACGACTTCGGATCGTATGTCTCTGGGGCCAACGTCCTGACTTTC	CASSQDDFGSYVSGANVLTF
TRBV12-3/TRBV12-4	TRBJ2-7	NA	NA	TGTGCCAGCAGTTTACCCAACACGGACGAGCAGTACTTC	CASSLPNTDEQYF
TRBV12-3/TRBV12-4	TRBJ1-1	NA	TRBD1	TGTGCCAGCAGTCCCCCACAGGGGGCGCCCACTGAAGCTTTCTTT	CASSPPQGAPTEAFF
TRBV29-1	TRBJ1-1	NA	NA	TGCAGCGTTGAGGGTGGGACCCAGAACACTGAAGCTTTCTTT	CSVEGGTQNTEAFF
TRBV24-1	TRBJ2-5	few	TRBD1	TGTGCCACCAGTGATGATCCCGGGACAGGGAAAGAGACCCAGTACTTC	CATSDDPGTGKETQYF
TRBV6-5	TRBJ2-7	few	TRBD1	TGTGCCAGCAGTTACGACTTGGGACAGGGTCTGGTCGAGCAGTACTTC	CASSYDLGQGLVEQYF
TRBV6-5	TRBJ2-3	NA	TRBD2	TGTGCCAGCAGTCAGCTAGCGGGCACAGATACGCAGTATTTT	CASSQLAGTDTQYF
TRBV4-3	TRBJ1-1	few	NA	TGCGCCAGCAGCCAAGATTCAGGGCGAAGCACTGAAGCTTTCTTT	CASSQDSGRSTEAFF
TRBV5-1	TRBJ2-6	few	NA	TGCGCCAGCAGCTTGGAAGACTCTGGGGCCAACGTCCTGACTTTC	CASSLEDSGANVLTF
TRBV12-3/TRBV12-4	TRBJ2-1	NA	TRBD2	TGTGCCAGCAGGTCCGGGACTAGCTCAACTCAGCAGTTCTTC	CASRSGTSSTQQFF
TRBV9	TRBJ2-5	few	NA	TGTGCCAGCAGCGTCTCAGGGGAGAAAGAGACCCAGTACTTC	CASSVSGEKETQYF
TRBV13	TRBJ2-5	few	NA	TGTGCCAGCAGCTTATCGTTTACGGACAGAAAAGAGACCCAGTACTTC	CASSLSFTDRKETQYF
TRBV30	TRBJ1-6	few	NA	TGTGCCTGGAGTGTACTAGGGAATTCACCCCTCCACTTT	CAWSVLGNSPLHF
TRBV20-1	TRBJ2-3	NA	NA	TGCAGTGCTAGAGATCCCCTAAGAAGCACAGATACGCAGTATTTT	CSARDPLRSTDTQYF
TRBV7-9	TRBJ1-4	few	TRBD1	TGTGCCAGCAGCTCAGGACAGGGGGGCAATGAAAAACTGTTTTTT	CASSSGQGGNEKLFF
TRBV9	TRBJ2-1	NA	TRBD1	TGTGCCAGCAGCGTAGCTGATTGGGCAGGGGGCAATGAGCAGTTCTTC	CASSVADWAGGNEQFF
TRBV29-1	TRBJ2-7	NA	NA	TGCAGCGTTGAGGAGGGGACCCCCTACGAGCAGTACTTC	CSVEEGTPYEQYF
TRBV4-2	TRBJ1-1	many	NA	TGTGCCAGCAGCGAAGAAGTGGACCCCGGGGCTGAAGCTTTCTTT	CASSEEVDPGAEAFF
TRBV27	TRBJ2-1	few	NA	TGTGCCAGCAGTTTACCCTACAATGAGCAGTTCTTC	CASSLPYNEQFF
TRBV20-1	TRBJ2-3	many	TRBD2	TGCAGCGCTAGGGGGTTAGCGGGAGGGCTGGATACGCAGTATTTT	CSARGLAGGLDTQYF
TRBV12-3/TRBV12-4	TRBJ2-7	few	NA	TGTGCCAGCAGGCCTGGGGGCTCAAGCTCCTACGAGCAGTACTTC	CASRPGGSSSYEQYF
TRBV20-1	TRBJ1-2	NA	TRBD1	TGCAGTGCTAGACCCCACAGGGGCCCTAACTATGGCTACACCTTC	CSARPHRGPNYGYTF